These 30 T cell receptor beta chains share one sample of origin, sequenced in a study of siplizumab effects on memory and regulatory T cells. Only in-frame clones appear in the TCRdb table, and some are missing; sequencing was by immunoSEQ multiplex PCR. Here the sample spans some 120,000 clones, around 94% being singletons. Source material: non-Treg CD4+ T cells sorted from blood. These receptors were taken from a human donor in good health.

This sequence joins TRBV18 and TRBJ2-7; perhaps TRBD2 as D (6 bases). Looked up from germline, CDR1 is KGHSH and CDR2 is LQKENI. V was clipped by 0 bases and J by 4 bases, with 13 bases between them. The CDR3 loop spans 15 amino acids. Here the CDR3 DNA reads TGTGCCAGCTCACCACCGGAGGGTAGGGCTTACGAGCAGTACTTC. Its protein is CASSPPEGRAYEQYF.

This chain links TRBV5-6 with TRBJ2-1, with TRBD1 matching over 8 bases. With 1 base clipped from V and 12 bases from J, the junction kept 6 bases outside the gene matches. This CDR3 contains 13 residues. CDR1 and CDR2 (germline): SGHDT, YYEEEE. In DNA, the CDR3 is TGTGCCAGCAGCTTGCCACCCGGGACAGGGCAGTTCTTC. Its translation is CASSLPPGTGQFF. The full variable domain, its missing parts supplied by reference TRBV5-6 and TRBJ2-1, is DAGVTQSPTHLIKTRGQQVTLRCSPKSGHDTVSWYQQALGQGPQFIFQYYEEEERQRGNFPDRFSGHQFPNYSSELNVNALLLGDSALYLCASSLPPGTGQFFGPGTRLTVL.

This chain uses TRBV4-1 with TRBJ2-2, with D tentatively TRBD2 (6 bases). The CDR3 totals 17 residues. Germline CDR1 MGHRA, CDR2 YSYEKL. Trimming shortened V by 4 bases and J by 5 bases, and 20 bases separated the two germline ends. CDR3 sequence: CASSLRSETSGTGELFF. The CDR3 nucleotides read TGCGCCAGCAGCCTCCGATCCGAGACTAGTGGTACCGGGGAGCTGTTTTTT.

J is TRBJ1-2 and V is TRBV19; D is undetermined. V gave up 11 bases and J gave up 3 bases, with 13 bases separating them. Per germline, CDR1 LNHDA and CDR2 SQIVND (reference sequence). This CDR3 has 12 amino acids. The CDR3 is CACQREDYGYTF. In DNA, the CDR3 is TGTGCCTGTCAGAGGGAAGACTATGGCTACACCTTC.

The CDR3 spells CASSWGGTGLGEKLFF. Written as DNA, the CDR3 is TGCGCCAGCAGCTGGGGCGGGACAGGGCTCGGTGAAAAACTGTTTTTT. The V gene is TRBV5-1, the J gene TRBJ1-4, with TRBD1 matching 9 bases. The CDR3 is 16 residues long. Trimming at V came to 3 bases and at J to 7 bases, leaving 10 bases not matched to a gene. The germline V gene encodes CDR1 SGHRS and CDR2 YFSETQ. The full variable domain, completed using reference TRBV5-1 and TRBJ1-4, is KAGVTQTPRYLIKTRGQQVTLSCSPISGHRSVSWYQQTPGQGLQFLFEYFSETQRNKGNFPGRFSGRQFSNSRSEMNVSTLELGDSALYLCASSWGGTGLGEKLFFGSGTQLSVL.

The chain is built from TRBV19 and TRBJ2-7; D unresolved. The CDR3 covers 11 residues. The germline V gene encodes CDR1 LNHDA and CDR2 SQIVND (reference sequence). The V end was cut by 4 bases, the J end by 3 bases, with 4 bases between. The CDR3 nucleotides are TGTGCCAGTAGTACTTTCTACGAGCAGTACTTC. This sequence encodes CASSTFYEQYF.

The chain uses TRBV10-3 and TRBJ1-5, with no clear D. Trimming removed 6 bases at V and 0 bases at J, with 12 bases between. The length of the CDR3 is 15 residues. The germline gives CDR1 ENHRY, CDR2 SYGVKD. DNA of the CDR3: TGTGCCATCAGCACCCAATTAGGTAGCAATCAGCCCCAGCATTTT. Protein product: CAISTQLGSNQPQHF.

This clone turned up a few times. This chain connects TRBV5-4 to TRBJ2-5, with D hard to call. Germline lookup yields CDR1 SGHNT and CDR2 YYREEE (reference sequence). The CDR3 spans 12 residues. Trimming left V 0 bases short and J 5 bases short, with 5 bases between. CDR3: CASSLGRETQYF. Here the CDR3 DNA reads TGTGCCAGCAGCTTGGGAAGGGAGACCCAGTACTTC.

This clone was seen a single time. This chain joins TRBV7-9 and TRBJ1-1; D uncertain. The CDR3 is made up of 12 amino acids. Germline V gene lookup returns CDR1 SEHNR and CDR2 FQNEAQ (reference sequence). V was pared by 11 bases and J by 0 bases, with 10 bases between. The CDR3 loop is CALGSVNTEAFF. CDR3 nucleotide sequence: TGTGCCCTCGGGTCGGTGAACACTGAAGCTTTCTTT.

A single count supports this clone. The chain joins TRBV7-3 to TRBJ2-1; 10 nucleotides align to TRBD2. The germline gives CDR1 SGHTA, CDR2 FQGTGA. V trimming: 7 bases; J trimming: 8 bases; junction bases outside the gene matches: 14. CDR3 length: 16 residues. The CDR3 DNA reads as TGTGCCAGCACCTCATGGGGGGGACTAGCGTCACATGAGCAGTTCTTC. Protein: CASTSWGGLASHEQFF.

The chain uses TRBV4-1 and TRBJ1-1, with no clear D. From germline, CDR1 is MGHRA and CDR2 YSYEKL. V dropped 3 bases and J dropped 0 bases, with 14 bases sitting between them. The CDR3 has 16 residues. The CDR3 loop is CASSQATPGMNTEAFF. The CDR3 DNA sequence: TGCGCCAGCAGCCAGGCCACTCCAGGTATGAACACTGAAGCTTTCTTT.

V usage is TRBV12-2 and J usage is TRBJ2-1; the DNA was not compared with TRBD2, the D call given in the table. TRBV12-2 is a pseudogene segment. This CDR3 has 18 residues. The CDR3 bases are TGTGCAAATACGAAAGAGTGGGGACTAGCCGACTCCTACAATGAGCAGTTCTTC. Translation: CANTKEWGLADSYNEQFF.

V gene TRBV6-6 combines with J gene TRBJ2-7, with a possible D match to TRBD1 (6 bases). The CDR3 runs to 14 residues. V lost 3 bases, J lost 5 bases, and 14 bases lay in between. Germline V gene data show CDR1 as MNHNY and CDR2 as SVGAGI (reference sequence). CDR3 DNA: TGTGCCAGCAGTTATCAGGGGTTTAGCGACGAGCAGTACTTC. This sequence encodes CASSYQGFSDEQYF.

The chain recombines TRBV5-4 with TRBJ2-7; the D is unclear. The length of the CDR3 is 14 residues. V lost 4 bases and J 2 bases, leaving 13 bases between the germline ends. Per germline, CDR1 SGHNT and CDR2 YYREEE (reference sequence). The CDR3: CASSTRKGPYEQYF. As DNA, the CDR3 is TGTGCCAGCAGCACACGCAAGGGCCCCTACGAGCAGTACTTC. Drawing the rest from reference TRBV5-4 and TRBJ2-7, the complete variable domain is ETGVTQSPTHLIKTRGQQVTLRCSSQSGHNTVSWYQQALGQGPQFIFQYYREEENGRGNFPPRFSGLQFPNYSSELNVNALELDDSALYLCASSTRKGPYEQYFGPGTRLTVT.

As DNA, the CDR3 is TGTGCCAGCAGCCCCCTAGGGGCCCCCGGGGGGACTGAAGCTTTCTTT. The encoded protein is CASSPLGAPGGTEAFF. The J gene is TRBJ1-1, the V gene TRBV7-8; tentative D call: TRBD1 (5 bases). The germline V and J ends were trimmed by 5 bases and 5 bases, with 21 bases remaining between them. This CDR3 contains 16 residues. Per the germline V gene, CDR1 is SGHVS and CDR2 is FQNEAQ.

The chain uses TRBV9 and TRBJ1-1; 7 nucleotides agree with TRBD1. Unmatched junction bases numbered 7, after V lost 4 bases and J lost 10 bases. Germline lookup yields CDR1 SGDLS and CDR2 YYNGEE. The length of the CDR3 is 12 residues. The CDR3 here is CASSPPTGVAFF. The CDR3 DNA reads TGTGCCAGCAGCCCTCCTACAGGGGTAGCTTTCTTT.

V is TRBV5-1 and J is TRBJ2-2, with D maybe TRBD2 (5 bases). There are 15 residues in the CDR3. Germline V gene sequence: CDR1 SGHRS, CDR2 YFSETQ. V shed 2 bases and J shed 1 base, with 9 bases lying between them. The CDR3 here is CASSFGRGNTGELFF. CDR3 coding DNA: TGCGCCAGCAGCTTCGGACGGGGGAACACCGGGGAGCTGTTTTTT.

The J gene is TRBJ1-1, the V gene TRBV6-5; D unresolved. CDR1 and CDR2 from the germline V gene are MNHEY and SVGAGI. Deletions cut 0 bases from V and 0 bases from J, with 2 bases between. The CDR3 is made up of 13 amino acids. The CDR3 sequence is CASSYSMNTEAFF. DNA of the CDR3: TGTGCCAGCAGTTACTCGATGAACACTGAAGCTTTCTTT.

The chain links TRBV9 to TRBJ1-3; TRBD1 matches 9 bases. V lost 3 bases, J lost 3 bases, and 4 bases stayed unmatched. Germline CDR1 reads SGDLS; CDR2 reads YYNGEE. CDR3 length: 15 residues. CDR3 amino acids: CASSEQGAFGNTIYF. The CDR3 DNA is TGTGCCAGCAGCGAACAGGGGGCCTTTGGAAACACCATATATTTT.

The rearrangement uses TRBV19 and TRBJ2-7; 8 bases are a match to TRBD2. CDR1 is LNHDA, CDR2 SQIVND, per germline (reference sequence). V lost 4 bases and J lost 4; bases outside the gene matches: 9. The CDR3 sequence is 15 residues long. The CDR3 bases are TGTGCCAGTAGTACTGCAGCGGGAGTAGGATACGAGCAGTACTTC. It is translated as CASSTAAGVGYEQYF.

The chain is built from TRBV18 and TRBJ2-7; D is uncertain. Trimming stripped 1 base from V and 3 bases from J, with 10 bases between. The CDR3 has 14 residues. Germline V lookup: CDR1 KGHSH, CDR2 LQKENI. This chain's CDR3 is CASSPRTENYEQYF. Here the CDR3 DNA reads TGTGCCAGCTCACCACGTACCGAAAACTACGAGCAGTACTTC.

The gene calls are TRBV6-1 and TRBJ2-7; 9 nucleotides match TRBD1. V was pared by 6 bases and J by 4 bases, with 10 bases of the junction left unmatched. The CDR3 contains 15 residues. Germline CDR1 MNHNS, CDR2 SASEGT. The CDR3 spells CASRPTGTGLYEQYF. In nucleotides, the CDR3 is TGTGCCAGCAGACCCACCGGGACAGGGTTGTACGAGCAGTACTTC.

The rearrangement links TRBV19 to TRBJ2-5; 8 bases match TRBD2. CDR1 is LNHDA and CDR2 is SQIVND in the germline V gene (reference sequence). V shed 3 bases and J 2 bases; nucleotides not matched to a gene: 5. The CDR3 totals 15 residues. CDR3 nucleotides: TGTGCCAGTAGTATTGCGGCTAGCGGGCAAGAGACCCAGTACTTC. Residues: CASSIAASGQETQYF.

The chain recombines TRBV2 with TRBJ1-2; D may be TRBD1 (5 bases). Germline assignment: CDR1 SNHLY and CDR2 FYNNEI. V gave up 7 bases and J gave up 3 bases, with 12 bases separating them. The length of the CDR3 is 13 residues. DNA of the CDR3: TGTGCCAGCAAATTGGGGGGAGACTATGGCTACACCTTC. Protein product: CASKLGGDYGYTF.

The chain joins TRBV10-3 to TRBJ2-7; tentative D call: TRBD2 (5 bases). The length of the CDR3 is 14 residues. CDR1 and CDR2 (germline): ENHRY, SYGVKD. V lost 6 bases and J lost 0, with 12 bases in between. The CDR3 nucleotides read TGTGCCATCAGGCCCGGAGGTATCTCCTACGAGCAGTACTTC. It encodes CAIRPGGISYEQYF.

On this clone itself: Compared with germline, one end of the junction differs, possibly owing to a read error. In the same sample, other DNA sequences code for this CDR3. The J gene is TRBJ1-1, the V gene TRBV5-4; no reliable D call. Germline V CDR1 and CDR2: SGHNT, YYREEE (reference sequence). The CDR3 runs 14 residues. CDR3 protein: CASSLVGLNTEAFF. In DNA, the CDR3 is TGTGCCAGCAGCTTGGTAGGTTTAAACACTGAAGCCTTCTTT.

The rearrangement links TRBV4-2 to TRBJ2-7, with 10 bases fitting TRBD2. This CDR3 is 15 amino acids long. Germline assignment: CDR1 LGHNA and CDR2 YNFKEQ. With V trimmed by 1 base and J by 5 bases, 5 bases remained unmatched. The CDR3 loop reads CASSQGLGTSDEQYF. Here the CDR3 DNA reads TGTGCCAGCAGCCAAGGATTAGGGACTAGCGACGAGCAGTACTTC.

The rearrangement uses TRBV5-1 and TRBJ1-1; possible D gene TRBD1, 5 bases. In germline, CDR1 is SGHRS, CDR2 YFSETQ. V was trimmed by 0 bases and J by 7 bases, leaving 13 bases between them. The CDR3 covers 14 residues. As DNA, the CDR3 is TGCGCCAGCAGCTTGGAAGGAGGTAGGGGTGAAGCTTTCTTT. Protein sequence: CASSLEGGRGEAFF.

V and J are TRBV5-1 and TRBJ2-1; D gene unclear. The V and J ends lost 6 bases and 0 bases respectively, with 10 bases between them. Germline V CDR1 and CDR2: SGHRS, YFSETQ. The CDR3 loop spans 14 amino acids. CDR3: CASKKEPSYNEQFF. The CDR3 DNA is TGCGCCAGCAAGAAGGAGCCCTCCTACAATGAGCAGTTCTTC.

The table lists this clone with a few counts. This chain joins TRBV7-2 and TRBJ1-2, with D possibly matching TRBD1 (5 bases). Germline CDR1 SGHTA, CDR2 FQGNSA. This CDR3 is built from 13 residues. V was pared by 3 bases and J by 5 bases, with 10 bases between. CDR3 DNA: TGTGCCAGCAGCTTCCAGGGAAAATATGGCTACACCTTC. This codes for CASSFQGKYGYTF.